The sequence of this TCR beta chain was determined in a study of blood T cell repertoires in COVID-19. Seattle patient enrollment occurred during active infection, with longitudinal follow-up thereafter. Germline V gene sequence: CDR1 SGHTA, CDR2 FQGTGA. The CDR3 covers 15 residues. Trimming at V came to 5 bases and at J to 6 bases, leaving 9 bases not matched to a gene. The data were produced by immunoSEQ multiplex PCR, yet TCRdb's version contains in-frame clones alone and is incomplete. This table has about 350,000 clones, about 86% appearing once. The TCR originated in a woman aged 55-69 years with COVID-19, enrolled during active disease. V usage is TRBV7-3 and J usage is TRBJ1-2; 10 bases align to TRBD1. The sample comprised peripheral blood. CDR3 residues: CASSPGDRGAHGYTF. CDR3 nucleotides: TGTGCCAGCAGCCCCGGGGACAGGGGTGCTCATGGCTACACCTTC.